The subject of this entry is one T cell receptor (beta chain). These data originate in a study of T cell responses to AZD1222 COVID-19 vaccine. TCRdb's copy holds only in-frame clones and misses some; the assay was immunoSEQ multiplex PCR. The table records around 170,000 clones, around 88% of them present only once. From germline, CDR1 is SEHNR and CDR2 FQNEAQ (reference sequence). The CDR3 sequence is 16 residues long. Trimming cost V 3 bases and J 0 bases, with 9 bases left between them. The origin of this receptor is an adult who received the AZD1222 COVID-19 vaccine. The sample in question was peripheral blood, obtained 28 days after the second AZD1222 dose. J is TRBJ1-6 and V is TRBV7-9; a possible D gene is TRBD1 (5 bases). The CDR3 bases are TGTGCCAGCAGCTTGGGGGAGCTCTCCTATAATTCACCCCTCCACTTT. It encodes CASSLGELSYNSPLHF.